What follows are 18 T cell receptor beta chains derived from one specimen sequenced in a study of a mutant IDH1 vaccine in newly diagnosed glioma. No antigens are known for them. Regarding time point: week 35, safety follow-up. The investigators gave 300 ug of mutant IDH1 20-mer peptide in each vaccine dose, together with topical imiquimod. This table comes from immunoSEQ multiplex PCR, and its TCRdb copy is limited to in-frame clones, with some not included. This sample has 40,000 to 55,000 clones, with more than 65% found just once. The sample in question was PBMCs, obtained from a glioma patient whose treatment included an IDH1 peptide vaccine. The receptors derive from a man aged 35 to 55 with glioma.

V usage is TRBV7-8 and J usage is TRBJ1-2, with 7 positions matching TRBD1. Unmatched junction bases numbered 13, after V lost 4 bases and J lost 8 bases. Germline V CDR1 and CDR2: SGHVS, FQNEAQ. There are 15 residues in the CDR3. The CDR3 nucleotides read TGTGCCAGCAGCTCCCTACAGGGGACCGTCGGAGGCTACACCTTC. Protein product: CASSSLQGTVGGYTF.

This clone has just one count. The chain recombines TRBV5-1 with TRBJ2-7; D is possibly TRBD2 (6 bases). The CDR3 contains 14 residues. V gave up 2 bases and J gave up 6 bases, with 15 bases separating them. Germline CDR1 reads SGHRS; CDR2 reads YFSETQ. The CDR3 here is CASSFGGARAEQYF. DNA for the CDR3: TGCGCCAGCAGCTTTGGCGGGGCTCGGGCCGAGCAGTACTTC.

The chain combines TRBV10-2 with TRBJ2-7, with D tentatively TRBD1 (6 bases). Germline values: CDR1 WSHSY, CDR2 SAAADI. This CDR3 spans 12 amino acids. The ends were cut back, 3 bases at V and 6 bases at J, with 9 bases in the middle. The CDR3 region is CASSDRGPEQYF. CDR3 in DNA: TGCGCCAGCAGTGACAGGGGTCCCGAGCAGTACTTC.

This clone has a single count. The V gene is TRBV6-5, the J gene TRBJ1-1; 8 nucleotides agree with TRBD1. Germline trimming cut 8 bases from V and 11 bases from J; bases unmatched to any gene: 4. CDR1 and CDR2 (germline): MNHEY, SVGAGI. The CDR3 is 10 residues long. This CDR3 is CASLQGAAFF. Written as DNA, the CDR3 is TGTGCCAGCCTTCAGGGGGCGGCTTTCTTT.

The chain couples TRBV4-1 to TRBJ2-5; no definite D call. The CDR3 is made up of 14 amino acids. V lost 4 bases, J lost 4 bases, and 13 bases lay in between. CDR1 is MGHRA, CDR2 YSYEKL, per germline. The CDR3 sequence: CASSPRTARETQYF. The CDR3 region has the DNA TGCGCCAGCAGCCCGAGAACAGCTCGAGAGACCCAGTACTTC.

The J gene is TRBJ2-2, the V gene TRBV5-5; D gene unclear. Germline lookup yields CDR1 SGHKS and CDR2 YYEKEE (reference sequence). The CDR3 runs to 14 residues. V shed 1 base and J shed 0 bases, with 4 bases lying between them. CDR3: CASSLRPNTGELFF. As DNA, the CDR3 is TGTGCCAGCAGCTTGAGGCCGAACACCGGGGAGCTGTTTTTT.

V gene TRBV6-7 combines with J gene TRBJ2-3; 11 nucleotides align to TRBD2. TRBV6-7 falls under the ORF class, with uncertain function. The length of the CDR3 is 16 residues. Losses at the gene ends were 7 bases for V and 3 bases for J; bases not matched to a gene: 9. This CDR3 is CASTSALAGATDTQYF. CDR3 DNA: TGTGCCAGCACCTCCGCACTAGCGGGGGCTACAGATACGCAGTATTTT.

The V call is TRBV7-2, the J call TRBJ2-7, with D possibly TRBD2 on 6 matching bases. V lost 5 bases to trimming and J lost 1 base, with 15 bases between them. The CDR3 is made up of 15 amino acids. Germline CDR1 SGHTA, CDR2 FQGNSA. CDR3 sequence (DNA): TGTGCCAGCAGCCCCGTAGCGCGGGGATCCTACGAGCAGTACTTC. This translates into CASSPVARGSYEQYF.

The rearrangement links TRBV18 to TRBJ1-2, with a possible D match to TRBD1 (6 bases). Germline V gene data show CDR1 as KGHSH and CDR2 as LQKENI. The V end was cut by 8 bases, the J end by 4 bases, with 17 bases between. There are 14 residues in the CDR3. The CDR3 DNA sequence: TGTGCCAGCAATACAGGGATAGGGCTCTATGGCTACACCTTC. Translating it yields CASNTGIGLYGYTF.

The CDR3 protein is CASSLWAGEYEQYF. CDR3 bases: TGTGCCAGCAGCTTGTGGGCGGGGGAATACGAGCAGTACTTC. V gene TRBV5-8 combines with J gene TRBJ2-7; 7 bases fit TRBD2. Unmatched junction bases numbered 5, after V lost 1 base and J lost 4 bases. Germline V gene lookup returns CDR1 SGHTS and CDR2 YDEGEE. The CDR3 consists of 14 residues.

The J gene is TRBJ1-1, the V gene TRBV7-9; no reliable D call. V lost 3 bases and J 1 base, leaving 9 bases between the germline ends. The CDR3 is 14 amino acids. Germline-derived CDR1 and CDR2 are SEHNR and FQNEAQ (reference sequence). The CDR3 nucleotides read TGTGCCAGCAGCTTTAACTCCGGGAACACTGAAGCTTTCTTT. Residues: CASSFNSGNTEAFF.

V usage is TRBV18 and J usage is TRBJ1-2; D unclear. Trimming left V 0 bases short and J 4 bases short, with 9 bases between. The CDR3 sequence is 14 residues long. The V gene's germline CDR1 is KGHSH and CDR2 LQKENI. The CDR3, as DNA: TGTGCCAGCTCACCACCGACTGCTTTCTATGGCTACACCTTC. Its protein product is CASSPPTAFYGYTF. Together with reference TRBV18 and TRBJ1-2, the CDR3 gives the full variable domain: NAGVMQNPRHLVRRRGQEARLRCSPMKGHSHVYWYRQLPEEGLKFMVYLQKENIIDESGMPKERFSAEFPKEGPSILRIQQVVRGDSAAYFCASSPPTAFYGYTFGSGTRLTVV.

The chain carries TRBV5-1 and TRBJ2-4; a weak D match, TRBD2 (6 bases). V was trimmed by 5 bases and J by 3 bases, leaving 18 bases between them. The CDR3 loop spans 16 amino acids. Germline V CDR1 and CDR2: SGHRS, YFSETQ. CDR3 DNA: TGCGCCAGCAGTTTTGGGTACGGCGGGGACAAAAACATTCAGTACTTC. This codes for CASSFGYGGDKNIQYF.

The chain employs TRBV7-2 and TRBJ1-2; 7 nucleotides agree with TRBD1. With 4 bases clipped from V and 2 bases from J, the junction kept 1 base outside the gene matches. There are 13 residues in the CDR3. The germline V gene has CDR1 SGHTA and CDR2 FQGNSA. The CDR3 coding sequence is TGTGCCAGCAGCTCCAGGGGGAACTATGGCTACACCTTC. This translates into CASSSRGNYGYTF. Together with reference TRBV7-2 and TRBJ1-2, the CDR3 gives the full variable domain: GAGVSQSPSNKVTEKGKDVELRCDPISGHTALYWYRQSLGQGLEFLIYFQGNSAPDKSGLPSDRFSAERTGGSVSTLTIQRTQQEDSAVYLCASSSRGNYGYTFGSGTRLTVV.

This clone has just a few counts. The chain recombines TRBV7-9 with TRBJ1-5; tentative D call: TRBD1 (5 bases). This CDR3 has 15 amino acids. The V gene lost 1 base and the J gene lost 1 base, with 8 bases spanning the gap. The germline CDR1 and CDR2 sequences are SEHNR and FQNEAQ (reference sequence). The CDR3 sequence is CASSLGQGSNQPQHF. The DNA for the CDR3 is TGTGCCAGCAGCTTAGGGCAGGGCAGCAATCAGCCCCAGCATTTT.

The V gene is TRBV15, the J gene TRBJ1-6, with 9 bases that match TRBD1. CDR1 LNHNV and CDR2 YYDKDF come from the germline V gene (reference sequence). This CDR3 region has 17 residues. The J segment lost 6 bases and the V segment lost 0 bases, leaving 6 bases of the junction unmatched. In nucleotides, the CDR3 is TGTGCCACCAGCAGAGAGGCCGACAGGGGGTTTAATTCACCCCTCCACTTT. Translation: CATSREADRGFNSPLHF.

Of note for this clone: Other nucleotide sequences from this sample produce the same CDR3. The CDR3 protein is CSAGGYNEQFF. CDR3 bases: TGCAGTGCTGGGGGGTACAATGAGCAGTTCTTC. The chain employs TRBV20-1 and TRBJ2-1, with D tentatively TRBD2 (6 bases). CDR1 and CDR2 (germline): DFQATT, SNEGSKA (reference sequence). The CDR3 has 11 amino acids. The V gene lost 5 bases and the J gene lost 4 bases, with 6 bases spanning the gap.

The CDR3 loop is CASSRLVQGPTDTQYF. Here the CDR3 DNA reads TGTGCCAGCAGCCGTCTCGTACAGGGGCCCACAGATACGCAGTATTTT. V is TRBV13 and J is TRBJ2-3, with 7 bases fitting TRBD1. CDR3 length: 16 residues. Germline V gene data show CDR1 as PRHDT and CDR2 as FYEKMQ (reference sequence). Unmatched junction bases numbered 10, after V lost 5 bases and J lost 2 bases.